These T cell receptor beta chains were read from a single sample in a study of cytomegalovirus exposure and HLA in healthy donors. TCRdb's copy holds only in-frame clones and misses some; the assay was immunoSEQ multiplex PCR. The sample totals roughly 120,000 clones. Sequenced input: PBMCs. The receptors here all came from a man between 18 and 35 years old in good health and CMV-seronegative. The CDR3 runs from the conserved cysteine through the conserved F or W. D genes are given only for firm matches.

TRBV5-5	-	TRBJ1-2	CASSPDKYGYTF	TGTGCCAGCAGCCCCGACAAATATGGCTACACCTTC
TRBV9	TRBD2	TRBJ2-7	CASSVGTSGSYGEQYF	TGTGCCAGCAGCGTAGGCACTAGCGGGAGTTACGGCGAGCAGTACTTC
TRBV6-1	-	TRBJ1-2	CASSETLANYGYTF	TGTGCCAGCAGCGAGACCCTAGCTAACTATGGCTACACCTTC
TRBV25-1	-	TRBJ1-5	CASSGGGVSNQPQHF	TGTGCCAGCAGTGGCGGCGGGGTGAGCAATCAGCCCCAGCATTTT
TRBV14	-	TRBJ2-5	CASSRGLLGETQYF	TGTGCCAGCAGCCGTGGACTACTCGGGGAGACCCAGTACTTC
TRBV10-3	-	TRBJ2-7	CAITRDSSYEQYF	TGTGCCATCACCAGGGACTCCTCCTACGAGCAGTACTTC
TRBV30	-	TRBJ1-2	CAWSDLVGRGYGYTF	TGTGCCTGGAGCGACTTGGTGGGGCGGGGGTATGGCTACACCTTC
TRBV27	TRBD1	TRBJ2-1	CASSLSGQGTNEQFF	TGTGCCAGCAGTTTATCAGGACAGGGTACCAATGAGCAGTTCTTC
TRBV11-3	-	TRBJ2-1	CASSPYLIRGSLDNEQFF	TGTGCCAGCAGCCCCTATCTGATCCGGGGGTCCCTTGACAATGAGCAGTTCTTC
TRBV7-2	TRBD2	TRBJ2-1	CASSGDYFSDEQFF	TGTGCCAGCAGCGGGGACTATTTTAGCGATGAGCAGTTCTTC
TRBV7-2	-	TRBJ2-7	CASSLGGSAGLGF	TGTGCCAGCAGCTTGGGGGGATCGGCGGGGTTGGGCTTC
TRBV28	-	TRBJ1-5	CASSPRGGYSNQPQHF	TGTGCCAGCAGTCCCCGGGGTGGGTATAGCAATCAGCCCCAGCATTTT
TRBV5-1	TRBD1	TRBJ2-7	CASSGGTGSSYEQYF	TGCGCCAGCAGCGGTGGGACAGGGAGCTCCTACGAGCAGTACTTC